This T cell receptor (beta chain) was captured in a study of OX40 agonist ivuxolimab in advanced cancers. In the study overall: Ivuxolimab, which targeted the costimulatory receptor OX40 (CD134), was an agonistic, fully human IgG2 monoclonal antibody. Intravenous ivuxolimab was administered to patients every 2 weeks at six dose levels: 0.01, 0.1, 0.3, 1.5, 3 and 10 mg/kg. Prior anti-PD-1, anti-PD-L1 or anti-CTLA-4 therapy was permitted, and checkpoint inhibitors had been received by roughly two fifths of dose-escalation patients. The purpose of peripheral TCRbeta sequencing was to test whether ivuxolimab changed TCR sequence diversity and led to clonal T-cell expansion. Of the approximately 50 dose-escalation patients, hepatocellular carcinoma was present in about 20, melanoma in some 15, renal cell carcinoma in 9 and head and neck cancer in 9. In the dose-escalation cohort, approximately 82% of patients were male, and the mean age was approximately 60 years with a range of about 23 to 79. Partial responses were achieved by three dose-escalation patients, of whom one had hepatocellular carcinoma and two had cutaneous melanoma. The monotherapy dose-escalation portion (N ≈ 56 patients) of the phase I ivuxolimab trial is reported in the paper.

This clone is a singleton in its sample. What this receptor recognizes is not known. No base qualities exist here, and no much larger clone lies one base off it. The trial excluded patients who had a history of autoimmune disease or who were on systemic immunosuppression. Peripheral blood for TCR sequencing was drawn from every dose cohort at baseline, at cycle 4 day 1 and at cycle 7 day 1. Samples came from an open-label, multicenter, first-in-human phase I dose-escalation trial of ivuxolimab. The trial enrolled adults with locally advanced or metastatic head and neck squamous cell, hepatocellular, melanoma or renal cell carcinoma. CD4+ and CD8+ T cells were sorted separately from peripheral blood before TCR sequencing. Including the terminal cysteine and phenylalanine, the CDR3 comprises 15 residues. The entry retains the CDR3 DNA only, 45 bases that are in frame from base 1. V drops 3 bases and J drops 0 bases, leaving 8 bases in between. Sequences KGHSH (CDR1) and LQKENI (CDR2) are obtained from the germline V gene.

What the research found in general, with its limitations: Low levels of normalized T-cell clonal expansion were also seen in some nonresponding patients. After ivuxolimab, more expanded clones were found on average in CD8+ T cells than in CD4+ T cells. In the 0.1-3.0 mg/kg groups, partial responders were among the patients with the lowest normalized peripheral clonal expansion, particularly in CD8+ T cells. Clonal expansion of both CD4+ and CD8+ blood T cells was observed from baseline to week 6 at doses 0.1 to 3.0 mg/kg. The antigen specificity of the peripheral T cells that underwent clonal expansion was not determined.

Genomic DNA was isolated from the sorted cells so that the TCRbeta CDR3 region could be sequenced. The immunoSEQ Assay was used to sequence the TCRbeta CDR3 regions. The immuneACCESS repertoire file appears here via TCRdb, limited to in-frame rearrangements. These files lack a portion of the clones; in checked studies, under half of the deficit traces to unresolved V genes, and the cause of the others is not known. A total of around 88,000 clones appear in this sample, around 90% of them only once. Roughly 0.5% of the sample is held by the ten biggest clonotypes. The chain is assembled from TRBV18 and TRBJ2-2; perhaps TRBD1 is the D gene, with 5 bases matching. The source material was CD4+ or CD8+ T cells sorted from blood, sampled in a trial of the OX40 agonist ivuxolimab. The clonotype was recovered from an adult with an advanced solid tumor such as melanoma, head and neck, liver or kidney cancer. The CDR3 loop reads CASSPQQANTGELFF. The DNA sequence is as follows: TGTGCCAGCTCACCGCAACAGGCGAACACCGGGGAGCTGTTTTTT. The CDR3, completed at both ends by the reference TRBV18 and TRBJ2-2 genes, gives the full variable domain NAGVMQNPRHLVRRRGQEARLRCSPMKGHSHVYWYRQLPEEGLKFMVYLQKENIIDESGMPKERFSAEFPKEGPSILRIQQVVRGDSAAYFCASSPQQANTGELFFGEGSRLTVL.